This T cell receptor (beta chain) was captured by sequencing in a study of regulatory T cells in long-lasting Graves disease. Points from the study as a whole: With persistent disease, TRBV28, TRBJ1-2 and TRBJ2-5 were the favored segments.

Arm-PCR of CDR3 regions and iRepertoire HTBI primers were the basis on which TCR beta libraries were built. MiXCR was run by TCRdb on the multiplex PCR reads, yielding one entry per CDR3 protein. The data show roughly 400,000 distinct CDR3 sequences, with approximately 16% seen just once and about 7.6% held by the top ten. J lost 10 bases, V lost 5 bases, and 6 bases had no gene match. CDR1 is MDHEN and CDR2 is SYDVKM in the germline V gene. The CDR3 extends over 14 amino acids. Noted time point: newly diagnosed GD, antithyroid drugs for less than 3 months. Extracted RNA from PBMCs served as the source of the TCR library. This clonotype came up a few times. The target antigen is unknown. The same specimen was also included in a second study, on T cells in Graves' hyperthyroidism and ophthalmopathy.

The genes are TRBV28 and TRBJ2-1, with TRBD1 matching 12 bases. This clonotype originated in a woman between 40 and 50 years old with Graves disease. Specimen: peripheral blood mononuclear cells (PBMCs), collected at new diagnosis, from a patient treated with antithyroid drugs. CDR3 amino acids: CASSRDRGLIEQFF. Here the CDR3 DNA reads TGTGCCAGCAGTAGGGACAGGGGGCTTATCGAGCAGTTCTTC.